This TCR beta chain was sequenced for a study of blood T cell repertoires in COVID-19. CDR3 length equals 15 residues. CDR1 is LGHNA and CDR2 is YSLEER in the germline V gene. The V gene lost 4 bases and the J gene lost 1 base, with 11 bases spanning the gap. The protocol was immunoSEQ multiplex PCR, while the TCRdb copy is restricted to in-frame clones and leaves out a portion. The table includes approximately 120,000 clones, 65% to 90% detected once. The source material was peripheral blood. The chain has TRBV4-3 and TRBJ1-3; D uncertain. This sequence was found in a man at least 80 years old with active or convalescent COVID-19. The CDR3: CASSPSFRSGNTIYF. The CDR3 DNA is TGCGCCAGCAGCCCCTCGTTCAGGTCTGGAAACACCATATATTTT.